These 19 T cell receptor beta chains were sequenced from one sample in a study of T-cell memory formation after mild COVID-19. TCRdb analysed the 5' RACE reads with MiXCR anew, one entry per CDR3 protein. The table has hundreds of thousands of distinct CDR3 sequences, 20% seen once. Source material: PBMCs or a T cell subset sorted from them (not recorded which). The origin of the receptors is an adult woman who had mild COVID-19 (a few samples of this study predate the infection). Cell type and time point are not known.

CDR3 sequence reads: CSASSGPYEQYF. CDR3 bases: TGCAGTGCTAGTAGCGGGCCCTACGAGCAGTACTTC. The chain joins TRBV20-1 to TRBJ2-7; 7 bases agree with TRBD2. The CDR3 extends over 12 amino acids. The ends lost 3 bases at V and 2 bases at J; junction bases unmatched: 1. CDR1 is DFQATT and CDR2 is SNEGSKA in the germline V gene (reference sequence).

The sample holds a few counts of this clonotype. The chain couples TRBV13 to TRBJ2-1, with 8 bases that match TRBD2. Germline V gene data show CDR1 as PRHDT and CDR2 as FYEKMQ (reference sequence). The length of the CDR3 is 16 residues. J was trimmed by 5 bases and V by 4 bases; bases with no gene match: 10. The CDR3 nucleotides read TGTGCCAGCAGCTCGAAGCGGGGGAATATCCACAATGAGCAGTTCTTC. Translated: CASSSKRGNIHNEQFF.

This clonotype was observed a few times. This chain uses TRBV28 with TRBJ2-7, with TRBD1 matching over 9 bases. Germline CDR1 and CDR2: MDHEN and SYDVKM. This CDR3 is built from 15 residues. The V gene end was trimmed by 4 bases and the J gene end by 11 bases; junction bases not matched to a gene: 15. The CDR3 protein is CASSWRTGVLLLEYF. CDR3 in DNA: TGTGCCAGCAGTTGGAGGACAGGGGTCCTATTGCTGGAGTACTTC.

Note on this clonotype: A single base separates this from a much larger clone, so it may be a read error. The rearrangement joins TRBV15 to TRBJ2-1; D not resolved. Germline-derived CDR1 and CDR2 are LNHNV and YYDKDF (reference sequence). The CDR3 length is 15 residues. This chain's CDR3 is CATRRDRGEWNEQFF. CDR3 nucleotides: TGTGCCACCAGGAGAGATCGTGGCGAATGGAATGAGCAGTTCTTC.

The table lists this clonotype with a few counts. The chain uses TRBV19 and TRBJ1-2, with D perhaps matching TRBD1 (5 bases). V was shortened by 10 bases and J by 7 bases, with 22 bases between the two germline ends. Germline lookup yields CDR1 LNHDA and CDR2 SQIVND (reference sequence). This CDR3 comprises 14 residues. The DNA of the CDR3 is TGTGCCACCAGGACACCGGACGGGTATAGTGGCTACACCTTC. It specifies CATRTPDGYSGYTF.

This clonotype occurred a few times. The chain has TRBV5-1 and TRBJ1-1, with D maybe TRBD1 (5 bases). Trimming cost V 1 base and J 8 bases, with 18 bases left between them. Germline V gene data show CDR1 as SGHRS and CDR2 as YFSETQ. The CDR3 has 15 residues. The CDR3 DNA follows: TGCGCCAGCAGCTTGACGGGGGACCCGTCGGGCGAAGCTTTCTTT. It yields the protein CASSLTGDPSGEAFF.

The genes are TRBV12-3 or TRBV12-4 and TRBJ2-2; no definite D call. This CDR3 has 14 residues. The V gene lost 6 bases and the J gene lost 9 bases, with 17 bases spanning the gap. The CDR3 sequence: CASRFTSVSRELFF. In DNA, the CDR3 is TGTGCCAGCAGGTTTACGTCTGTTTCGCGGGAGCTGTTTTTT.

This clonotype was counted a few times. The gene calls are TRBV12-3 or TRBV12-4 and TRBJ2-5, with D maybe TRBD2 (6 bases). The CDR3 has 15 amino acids. Trimming cost V 2 bases and J 3 bases, with 13 bases left between them. The CDR3 is CASSLYWSSEETQYF. CDR3 nucleotide sequence: TGTGCCAGCAGTTTATACTGGTCTAGCGAAGAGACCCAGTACTTC.

This clonotype has only a few counts. The chain couples TRBV12-3 or TRBV12-4 to TRBJ1-1; perhaps TRBD1 as D (5 bases). CDR3 length equals 17 residues. V was pared by 8 bases and J by 0 bases, with 22 bases between. The CDR3 nucleotides read TGTGCCAGCCGTACGGCCCGACGCGGGGGGATGAACACTGAAGCTTTCTTT. Its protein is CASRTARRGGMNTEAFF.

This clonotype appeared a few times. This rearrangement joins TRBV7-8 to TRBJ1-5, with D tentatively TRBD1 (5 bases). Germline CDR1 and CDR2: SGHVS and FQNEAQ. V lost 4 bases and J lost 4, with 11 bases in between. The CDR3 consists of 14 residues. The CDR3 protein is CASSWTLTNQPQHF. In nucleotides, the CDR3 is TGTGCCAGCAGCTGGACACTGACTAATCAGCCCCAGCATTTT.

This chain connects TRBV7-9 to TRBJ1-1; tentatively, D is TRBD1 (5 bases). This CDR3 has 12 amino acids. V shed 10 bases and J shed 1 base, with 10 bases lying between them. Germline CDR1 and CDR2: SEHNR and FQNEAQ (reference sequence). The CDR3 coding sequence is TGTGCCACCTGTACAGGGAACACTGAAGCTTTCTTT. This gives the protein CATCTGNTEAFF.

The V and J genes are TRBV7-2 and TRBJ2-3; no definite D call. The V and J ends lost 5 bases and 5 bases respectively, with 11 bases between them. CDR1 and CDR2 from the germline V gene are SGHTA and FQGNSA. This CDR3 contains 13 residues. The CDR3 here is CASSPGWLDTQYF. In nucleotides, the CDR3 is TGTGCCAGCAGCCCCGGGTGGTTAGATACGCAGTATTTT. Variable domain in full (rest from reference TRBV7-2 and TRBJ2-3): GAGVSQSPSNKVTEKGKDVELRCDPISGHTALYWYRQSLGQGLEFLIYFQGNSAPDKSGLPSDRFSAERTGGSVSTLTIQRTQQEDSAVYLCASSPGWLDTQYFGPGTRLTVL.

This clonotype was found a few times. The chain carries TRBV7-9 and TRBJ2-3, with 14 bases identical to TRBD2. The CDR3 extends over 15 amino acids. In germline, CDR1 is SEHNR, CDR2 FQNEAQ (reference sequence). Losses at the gene ends were 5 bases for V and 7 bases for J; bases not matched to a gene: 5. CDR3 residues: CASSLGTSGRNTQYF. CDR3 DNA sequence: TGTGCCAGCAGCCTTGGGACTAGCGGGAGAAATACGCAGTATTTT.

This clonotype was counted only a few times. The V and J genes are TRBV6-5 and TRBJ2-1; TRBD2 aligns across 9 bases. Germline lookup yields CDR1 MNHEY and CDR2 SVGAGI. This CDR3 is built from 19 residues. Trimming at V came to 0 bases and at J to 5 bases, leaving 14 bases not matched to a gene. CDR3 in amino acids: CASSYSIGLAGGPHNEQFF. The CDR3 DNA reads TGTGCCAGCAGTTACTCGATCGGTCTCGCGGGAGGGCCGCACAATGAGCAGTTCTTC.

This clonotype was detected only a few times. J is TRBJ2-1 and V is TRBV24-1, with TRBD1 identical over 10 bases. The V segment lost 4 bases and the J segment 6 bases; nucleotides outside the gene matches: 8. The CDR3 runs 16 residues. From germline, CDR1 is KGHDR and CDR2 SFDVKD. CDR3: CATSDRDRGLRNEQFF. DNA for the CDR3: TGTGCCACCAGTGACCGAGACAGGGGGCTCCGCAATGAGCAGTTCTTC.

In its sample, this clonotype was seen many times. This CDR3 is CASRIDQSYNEQFF. DNA of the CDR3: TGTGCCAGCAGGATTGACCAGTCCTACAATGAGCAGTTCTTC. The rearrangement uses TRBV12-3 or TRBV12-4 and TRBJ2-1, with D unresolved. V was pared by 6 bases and J by 1 base, with 10 bases between. The CDR3 has 14 amino acids.

The V and J genes are TRBV18 and TRBJ1-1, with D uncertain. The germline CDR1 and CDR2 sequences are KGHSH and LQKENI. The CDR3 extends over 13 amino acids. V lost 0 bases to trimming and J lost 1 base, with 3 bases between them. The CDR3 coding sequence is TGTGCCAGCTCACCACCGGAGAACACTGAAGCTTTCTTT. Translated, it gives CASSPPENTEAFF.

This clonotype occurred a few times. The chain couples TRBV5-1 to TRBJ2-1; 11 nucleotides agree with TRBD2. CDR3 size: 19 residues. Per germline, CDR1 SGHRS and CDR2 YFSETQ. V lost 1 base to trimming and J lost 0 bases; unmatched junction nucleotides: 9. The CDR3 spells CASSLTLAGAPSSYNEQFF. The CDR3 DNA reads as TGCGCCAGCAGCTTGACACTAGCGGGGGCTCCCAGCTCCTACAATGAGCAGTTCTTC. Filled out from reference TRBV5-1 and TRBJ2-1, the complete variable domain reads KAGVTQTPRYLIKTRGQQVTLSCSPISGHRSVSWYQQTPGQGLQFLFEYFSETQRNKGNFPGRFSGRQFSNSRSEMNVSTLELGDSALYLCASSLTLAGAPSSYNEQFFGPGTRLTVL.

V gene TRBV6-5 combines with J gene TRBJ2-1, with 10 positions matching TRBD2. Per germline, CDR1 MNHEY and CDR2 SVGAGI. V trimming: 6 bases; J trimming: 6 bases; junction bases outside the gene matches: 14. This CDR3 is built from 17 residues. The chain's CDR3 is CASRPLGSGGSGNEQFF. CDR3 nucleotide sequence: TGTGCCAGCAGACCCCTGGGTAGCGGGGGGTCAGGCAATGAGCAGTTCTTC.